This entry is about one TCR beta chain. The sample originates from a study of blood T cell repertoires in COVID-19. V lost 5 bases to trimming and J lost 2 bases, with 22 bases between them. Looked up from germline, CDR1 is MNHEY and CDR2 is SVGEGT. The CDR3 length is 17 residues. Repertoires were generated with immunoSEQ multiplex PCR, while TCRdb's copy carries only in-frame clones and drops some. The sample lists about 170,000 clones, around 82% seen once, with 11% in the top ten. This sequence originates from a man between 65 and 79 years old with active or convalescent COVID-19. The genes are TRBV6-2 or TRBV6-3 and TRBJ2-7; perhaps TRBD1 as D (7 bases). The specimen was peripheral blood. The CDR3 here is CASSPSIVRGATYEQYF. CDR3 DNA: TGTGCCAGCAGTCCCTCCATTGTCAGGGGGGCCACCTACGAGCAGTACTTC.